Presented here are 11 T cell receptor beta chains from one specimen sequenced in a study of T cell responses to AZD1222 COVID-19 vaccine. Data came from immunoSEQ multiplex PCR; TCRdb stores just in-frame clones and leaves some out. In the table there are approximately 74,000 clones, roughly 85% of which are singletons. The sequencing here drew on peripheral blood, taken on day 0 of AZD1222 vaccination. These receptor sequences come from an adult in good health.

The rearrangement uses TRBV27 and TRBJ1-3, with a possible D match to TRBD1 (5 bases). In germline, CDR1 is MNHEY, CDR2 SMNVEV (reference sequence). This CDR3 is 15 amino acids long. Trimming stripped 6 bases from V and 0 bases from J, with 12 bases between. The CDR3 region is CASSRGLSSGNTIYF. CDR3 in DNA: TGTGCCAGCAGCCGGGGACTGAGCTCTGGAAACACCATATATTTT.

V usage is TRBV5-1 and J usage is TRBJ2-7, with TRBD1 identical over 8 bases. V was pared by 4 bases and J by 10 bases, with 16 bases of the junction left unmatched. The length of the CDR3 is 15 residues. Germline V lookup: CDR1 SGHRS, CDR2 YFSETQ. The CDR3: CASSPEAGQGTDQYF. The CDR3 DNA reads as TGCGCCAGCAGCCCAGAGGCCGGACAGGGAACGGATCAGTACTTC.

The chain joins TRBV6-1 to TRBJ2-1; TRBD2 might be the D (6 bases). V lost 0 bases and J lost 10, with 19 bases in between. The CDR3 covers 16 residues. CDR1 and CDR2 (germline): MNHNS, SASEGT. The CDR3, as DNA: TGTGCCAGCAGTGAAGCATCCACCCGTCAAGGGAGGGAGCAGTTCTTC. Amino acid sequence: CASSEASTRQGREQFF.

This clone was observed a few times. The chain uses TRBV30 and TRBJ2-2; D is possibly TRBD1 or TRBD2 (5 bases each). Germline V lookup: CDR1 GTSNPN, CDR2 SVGIG (reference sequence). The V end was cut by 0 bases, the J end by 1 base, with 12 bases between. The CDR3 covers 16 residues. The CDR3 reads CAWSVFSGRNTGELFF. The CDR3 DNA follows: TGTGCCTGGAGTGTGTTCTCGGGACGGAACACCGGGGAGCTGTTTTTT. The full variable domain, completed using reference TRBV30 and TRBJ2-2, is SQTIHQWPATLVQPVGSPLSLECTVEGTSNPNLYWYRQAAGRGLQLLFYSVGIGQISSEVPQNLSASRPQDRQFILSSKKLLLSDSGFYLCAWSVFSGRNTGELFFGEGSRLTVL.

The chain links TRBV18 to TRBJ1-6, with D perhaps matching TRBD1 (5 bases). This CDR3 is built from 15 residues. V was shortened by 3 bases and J by 6 bases, with 12 bases between the two germline ends. Looked up from germline, CDR1 is KGHSH and CDR2 is LQKENI. CDR3 protein: CASSPESGSNSPLHF. DNA for the CDR3: TGTGCCAGCTCACCGGAGTCAGGGTCTAATTCACCCCTCCACTTT.

V and J are TRBV12-3 or TRBV12-4 and TRBJ1-2; 9 nucleotides line up with TRBD1. The V segment lost 3 bases and the J segment 4 bases; nucleotides outside the gene matches: 0. The CDR3 runs 13 residues. Written as DNA, the CDR3 is TGTGCCAGCAGTTTGACAGGGGGCTATGGCTACACCTTC. Translating gives CASSLTGGYGYTF.

The chain carries TRBV5-1 and TRBJ2-1; TRBD2 aligns across 8 bases. The V and J ends lost 2 bases and 4 bases, in that order; junction bases with no gene match: 5. There are 15 residues in the CDR3. CDR1 and CDR2 (germline): SGHRS, YFSETQ. The CDR3 reads CASSFAASGYNEQFF. DNA for the CDR3: TGCGCCAGCAGCTTTGCGGCTAGCGGGTACAATGAGCAGTTCTTC. Using reference TRBV5-1 and TRBJ2-1 for the parts outside the CDR3, the full variable domain is KAGVTQTPRYLIKTRGQQVTLSCSPISGHRSVSWYQQTPGQGLQFLFEYFSETQRNKGNFPGRFSGRQFSNSRSEMNVSTLELGDSALYLCASSFAASGYNEQFFGPGTRLTVL.

This clone was counted a few times. The chain links TRBV6-4 to TRBJ2-1; the match to TRBD1 covers 7 bases. This CDR3 region has 13 residues. Looked up from germline, CDR1 is MRHNA and CDR2 is SNTAGT. The J segment lost 8 bases and the V segment lost 6 bases, leaving 7 bases of the junction unmatched. CDR3 nucleotides: TGTGCCAGCAGCGAGGGGCAGGGGGATGAGCAGTTCTTC. This gives the protein CASSEGQGDEQFF.

This chain joins TRBV6-6 and TRBJ1-2; perhaps TRBD1 as D (5 bases). Germline V gene sequence: CDR1 MNHNY, CDR2 SVGAGI (reference sequence). V gave up 2 bases and J gave up 7 bases, with 14 bases separating them. The CDR3 runs 14 residues. CDR3 residues: CASSYETAGFGYTF. The DNA for the CDR3 is TGTGCCAGCAGTTACGAGACAGCAGGATTTGGCTACACCTTC.

This sequence joins TRBV19 and TRBJ1-5; D not resolved. The V end lost 10 bases, the J end lost 2 bases, and 27 bases lay between the germline ends. CDR1 is LNHDA, CDR2 SQIVND, per germline (reference sequence). The CDR3 extends over 18 amino acids. In DNA form, the CDR3 reads TGTGCCACGAGCCGGTTCTCCCGTGGAGACGGAGGCAATCAGCCCCAGCATTTT. Protein: CATSRFSRGDGGNQPQHF.

The chain's CDR3 is CASSLPRTSGTGELFF. The CDR3 DNA sequence: TGTGCCAGCAGCTTACCAAGGACTAGCGGTACCGGGGAGCTGTTTTTT. The rearrangement links TRBV7-6 to TRBJ2-2; 10 bases are a match to TRBD2. The V and J ends lost 2 bases and 5 bases, in that order; junction bases with no gene match: 5. CDR1 SGHVS and CDR2 FNYEAQ come from the germline V gene. The CDR3 consists of 16 residues.